This T cell receptor beta chain was sequenced for a study of Ad26.COV2.S vaccination and SARS-CoV-2 variants. The treatment denotes: roughly 20 received Ad26.COV2.S at low or high dose, single or two shots; about 5 received placebo; per-sample allocation not given. Vaccine and placebo recipients were sampled on day 63 after the first injection. The repertoire was sequenced with immunoSEQ multiplex PCR; TCRdb's copy has only in-frame clones and lacks some. The table lists about 480,000 clones, around 88% of them singletons. The sample here was peripheral blood, taken in a trial of Ad26.COV2.S vaccine versus placebo. The TCR comes from a person aged 18-65 years who received the Ad26.COV2.S COVID-19 vaccine or a placebo.

Here the CDR3 reads CASSSNRGPGELFF. The DNA of the CDR3 is TGTGCCAGCAGCTCCAACCGTGGTCCCGGGGAGCTGTTTTTT. This chain links TRBV11-2 with TRBJ2-2; no firm D call. The length of the CDR3 is 14 residues. V lost 4 bases to trimming and J lost 6 bases, with 12 bases between them. The germline V gene encodes CDR1 SGHAT and CDR2 FQNNGV.